Shown below are 29 T cell receptor beta chains from a single sample sequenced in a study of beta chain features in type 1 diabetes. Findings and caveats of the study: All four CD4+ subsets of Type 1 diabetes patients contained TCRB CDR3s that were moderately but significantly shorter.

The authors reverse transcribed all of the isolated RNA, so sequencing captured expressed TCRB transcripts. Method: immunoSEQ multiplex PCR; TCRdb's copy keeps in-frame clones and lacks some. The top ten clones hold 0.55% to 0.75% of a sample with roughly 400,000 clones, around a tenth of them seen once. Their antigens remain unidentified. The sample consisted of central memory CD4+ T cells from blood. The source of these receptors is a man aged 25-45 years with type 1 diabetes.

The chain uses TRBV30 and TRBJ1-1; D is unclear. CDR1 is GTSNPN, CDR2 SVGIG, per germline (reference sequence). This CDR3 contains 13 residues. The V end lost 4 bases, the J end lost 1 base, and 10 bases lay between the germline ends. CDR3 loop: CAWTTSTNTEAFF. The CDR3 DNA sequence: TGTGCCTGGACGACATCTACGAACACTGAAGCTTTCTTT.

This clone has just a few counts. The rearrangement uses TRBV21-1 and TRBJ1-1; no check of the table's D call, TRBD1, against the DNA was made. TRBV21-1 is described as a pseudogene. The CDR3 is 17 residues long. As DNA, the CDR3 is TGTGCCAGCAGCCTTCCCGACAGGGGTCCTTTCAGTACTGAAGCTTTCTTT. Amino acid sequence: CASSLPDRGPFSTEAFF.

This clone showed up just a few times. The chain combines TRBV19 with TRBJ2-3; 7 nucleotides match TRBD1. The CDR3 consists of 11 residues. V was pared by 10 bases and J by 6 bases, with 4 bases of the junction left unmatched. The germline V gene has CDR1 LNHDA and CDR2 SQIVND (reference sequence). The chain's CDR3 is CATQDRDTQYF. For the CDR3, the DNA is TGTGCCACCCAGGACAGGGATACGCAGTATTTT.

The chain employs TRBV27 and TRBJ2-7; TRBD1 might be the D (6 bases). Germline-derived CDR1 and CDR2 are MNHEY and SMNVEV (reference sequence). The V end was cut by 5 bases, the J end by 2 bases, with 25 bases between. The CDR3 covers 18 residues. The chain's CDR3 is CASSPSGAGAAVPYEQYF. The CDR3, as DNA: TGTGCCAGCAGTCCCTCCGGGGCAGGGGCCGCTGTCCCCTACGAGCAGTACTTC.

The chain combines TRBV29-1 with TRBJ2-1; TRBD2 agrees at 9 bases. This CDR3 has 14 residues. The V gene end was trimmed by 3 bases and the J gene end by 9 bases; junction bases not matched to a gene: 9. The germline V gene has CDR1 SQVTM and CDR2 ANQGSEA. This CDR3 is CSVDGLAPDGEQFF. CDR3 sequence (DNA): TGCAGCGTTGACGGACTAGCGCCCGACGGTGAGCAGTTCTTC.

This clone appeared a few times. The chain recombines TRBV10-3 with TRBJ2-1; 8 bases match TRBD2. The CDR3 runs to 16 residues. In germline, CDR1 is ENHRY, CDR2 SYGVKD. J lost 0 bases, V lost 7 bases, and 8 bases had no gene match. For the CDR3, the DNA is TGTGCCATCAACGGGAGGGTACGAAGCTCCTACAATGAGCAGTTCTTC. Translated, it gives CAINGRVRSSYNEQFF.

This clone has more than one count but fewer than ten. The V gene is TRBV7-2, the J gene TRBJ2-2; D is perhaps TRBD2 (5 bases). Trimming left V 0 bases short and J 7 bases short, with 9 bases between. Germline CDR1 is SGHTA and CDR2 is FQGNSA. The CDR3 is 14 residues long. The chain's CDR3 is CASSLAWSGGELFF. CDR3 sequence (DNA): TGTGCCAGCAGCTTAGCGTGGAGCGGCGGGGAGCTGTTTTTT.

This clone was detected a few times. V usage is TRBV12-2 and J usage is TRBJ1-2. TRBV12-2 is flagged as a pseudogene. The CDR3 is 12 residues long. The CDR3 bases are TGTGCAAGAGGCAGAAGATACTATGGCTACACCTTC. As protein: CARGRRYYGYTF.

Many counts were recorded for this clone. The CDR3 loop reads CAWSTQGIDEKLFF. Written as DNA, the CDR3 is TGTGCCTGGAGTACACAGGGTATAGATGAAAAACTGTTTTTT. The gene calls are TRBV30 and TRBJ1-4, with D possibly TRBD1 on 6 matching bases. The CDR3 totals 14 residues. Germline lookup yields CDR1 GTSNPN and CDR2 SVGIG (reference sequence). The V end lost 2 bases, the J end lost 6 bases, and 13 bases lay between the germline ends.

There are a few counts of this clone. The rearrangement links TRBV7-2 to TRBJ1-2; 9 nucleotides align to TRBD1. CDR1 and CDR2 from the germline V gene are SGHTA and FQGNSA. The CDR3 is 16 residues long. Trimming at V came to 0 bases and at J to 8 bases, leaving 10 bases not matched to a gene. The CDR3 DNA reads TGTGCCAGCAGCTTAGCGTTAACAGGGGGCGTAGGAGGCTACACCTTC. As protein: CASSLALTGGVGGYTF.

The sample holds a few counts of this clone. The chain carries TRBV10-3 and TRBJ2-2, with no clear D. V lost 7 bases, J lost 2 bases, and 11 bases lay in between. The CDR3 is 14 residues long. The V gene's germline CDR1 is ENHRY and CDR2 SYGVKD. Written as DNA, the CDR3 is TGTGCCATCAAAAGCAGCACAAACACCGGGGAGCTGTTTTTT. Its protein is CAIKSSTNTGELFF.

The sample holds a few counts of this clone. Other DNA sequences in this specimen translate into the identical CDR3. The rearrangement links TRBV9 to TRBJ2-7; D gene unclear. The V end lost 0 bases, the J end lost 1 base, and 5 bases lay between the germline ends. Germline loops: CDR1 SGDLS, CDR2 YYNGEE. This CDR3 region has 13 residues. The CDR3 protein is CASSVGVSYEQYF. Written as DNA, the CDR3 is TGTGCCAGCAGCGTAGGGGTTTCCTACGAGCAGTACTTC.

This clone was seen a few times. A junction end diverges from the germline sequence, so it may reflect a read error. The chain uses TRBV4-1 and TRBJ2-7; 7 bases line up with TRBD1. Germline V CDR1 and CDR2: MGHRA, YSYEKL. CDR3 length: 15 residues. CDR3 in amino acids: CASSQGTGVSYEQYF. For the CDR3, the DNA is TGTGCCAGCAGCCAAGGAACAGGGGTCTCCTACGAGCAGTACTTC.

This clone was seen a handful of times. The chain uses TRBV5-4 and TRBJ1-1; D gene ambiguous. The germline V and J ends were trimmed by 2 bases and 5 bases, with 10 bases remaining between them. There are 13 residues in the CDR3. Germline V CDR1 and CDR2: SGHNT, YYREEE (reference sequence). DNA for the CDR3: TGTGCCAGCAGCTTAGACATGGAGACTGAAGCTTTCTTT. Translated, it gives CASSLDMETEAFF.

This clone was seen only a few times. The gene calls are TRBV6-1 and TRBJ2-1; D is possibly TRBD2 (6 bases). CDR1 MNHNS and CDR2 SASEGT come from the germline V gene. Trimming removed 6 bases at V and 9 bases at J, with 15 bases between. The length of the CDR3 is 13 residues. The CDR3 reads CASRTSLVGEQFF. In DNA, the CDR3 is TGTGCCAGCAGAACTAGCCTAGTGGGTGAGCAGTTCTTC.

The chain recombines TRBV5-4 with TRBJ2-4; D not resolved. There are 20 residues in the CDR3. With 4 bases removed from V and 0 bases from J, the gap between germline ends came to 26 bases. Germline V gene lookup returns CDR1 SGHNT and CDR2 YYREEE (reference sequence). The CDR3, as DNA: TGTGCCAGCAGCCTTCTCCCCCAGCGCCGTACCTTTATAGCCAAAAACATTCAGTACTTC. Amino acid sequence: CASSLLPQRRTFIAKNIQYF.

There are a few counts of this clone. The sample contains more than one DNA sequence encoding this CDR3. The chain has TRBV28 and TRBJ1-1; no reliable D call. V shed 2 bases and J shed 0 bases, with 7 bases lying between them. This CDR3 is 14 amino acids long. Germline CDR1 is MDHEN and CDR2 is SYDVKM. The CDR3: CASSLEGVNTEAFF. In nucleotides, the CDR3 is TGTGCCAGCAGTTTAGAGGGCGTGAACACTGAAGCTTTCTTT.

This chain joins TRBV10-2 and TRBJ2-3; 7 nucleotides agree with TRBD2. V trimming: 7 bases; J trimming: 2 bases; junction bases outside the gene matches: 6. Germline V gene sequence: CDR1 WSHSY, CDR2 SAAADI. This CDR3 has 14 amino acids. The CDR3 coding sequence is TGCGCCAGCATTCGCGGGGGTTCCACAGATACGCAGTATTTT. It translates to CASIRGGSTDTQYF.

J is TRBJ2-1 and V is TRBV11-3; the match to TRBD2 covers 14 bases. This CDR3 is 18 amino acids long. Germline assignment: CDR1 SGHNT and CDR2 YENEEA. V lost 4 bases and J lost 0; bases outside the gene matches: 5. The CDR3 region is CASSSTSGRARSYNEQFF. CDR3 DNA: TGTGCCAGCAGCTCGACTAGCGGGAGGGCTCGCTCCTACAATGAGCAGTTCTTC.

The table lists this clone with many counts. The chain combines TRBV14 with TRBJ1-4; no definite D call. V was shortened by 2 bases and J by 4 bases, with 5 bases between the two germline ends. Germline CDR1 SGHDN, CDR2 FVKESK. CDR3 length: 13 amino acids. The CDR3 spells CASSQIDNEKLFF. The CDR3 nucleotides are TGTGCCAGCAGCCAAATCGATAATGAAAAACTGTTTTTT.

This chain links TRBV10-2 with TRBJ2-5, with D perhaps TRBD2 (6 bases). The J call may be mistaken, given a closer DNA end match to TRBJ2-7. This CDR3 has 15 amino acids. From germline, CDR1 is WSHSY and CDR2 SAAADI. CDR3 nucleotides: TGCGCCAGCAGTGAGATAAGGGGAGGAGGCTACGAGCAGTACTTC. It encodes CASSEIRGGGYEQYF.

V usage is TRBV28 and J usage is TRBJ2-1; no reliable D call. CDR1 and CDR2 (germline): MDHEN, SYDVKM. Trimming removed 8 bases at V and 2 bases at J, with 4 bases between. The CDR3 loop spans 11 amino acids. The CDR3 DNA sequence: TGTGCCAGCTCGACCTACAATGAGCAGTTCTTC. It codes for CASSTYNEQFF.

The rearrangement uses TRBV4-2 and TRBJ1-2; D is possibly TRBD1 (5 bases). CDR1 is LGHNA and CDR2 is YNFKEQ in the germline V gene. This CDR3 region has 13 residues. Trimming removed 4 bases from V and 8 bases from J, with 14 bases in between. The CDR3 protein is CASSPHLRDGYTF. The CDR3 nucleotides read TGTGCCAGCAGCCCTCACCTCAGGGACGGCTACACCTTC.

This clone was recorded a few times. This chain joins TRBV7-2 and TRBJ1-4; TRBD1 is a possible D gene (6 bases). The CDR3 runs 16 residues. Per germline, CDR1 SGHTA and CDR2 FQGNSA. The V gene lost 5 bases and the J gene lost 3 bases, with 16 bases spanning the gap. In nucleotides, the CDR3 is TGTGCCAGCAGCCCAAACAGGGCAGGGGCTAATGAAAAACTGTTTTTT. Translating gives CASSPNRAGANEKLFF.

This clone was recorded many times. The rearrangement joins TRBV28 to TRBJ1-2; perhaps TRBD1 as D (6 bases). V was cut by 6 bases and J by 4 bases, with 9 bases left in between. CDR1 MDHEN and CDR2 SYDVKM come from the germline V gene. The CDR3 is 12 residues long. The CDR3 region is CASSGQTYGYTF. The CDR3 DNA sequence: TGTGCCAGCAGCGGACAGACCTATGGCTACACCTTC.

There are many counts of this clone. The chain recombines TRBV18 with TRBJ1-1; tentatively, D is TRBD1 (5 bases). The CDR3 spans 15 residues. V lost 5 bases to trimming and J lost 0 bases, with 13 bases between them. Looked up from germline, CDR1 is KGHSH and CDR2 is LQKENI. The CDR3 sequence is CASSFGGTMNTEAFF. The CDR3 DNA is TGTGCCAGCTCATTCGGGGGTACAATGAACACTGAAGCTTTCTTT.

This clone was seen repeatedly, ten times or more. The same CDR3 arises from other DNA sequences in this sample as well. The chain employs TRBV10-3 and TRBJ2-3; 9 nucleotides match TRBD1. Germline CDR1 reads ENHRY; CDR2 reads SYGVKD. The CDR3 has 16 amino acids. The J segment lost 1 base and the V segment lost 3 bases, leaving 5 bases of the junction unmatched. CDR3 region: CAISDQTGGGTDTQYF. The CDR3 DNA is TGTGCCATCAGTGACCAGACAGGGGGGGGCACAGATACGCAGTATTTT.

This clone was observed a few times. The rearrangement joins TRBV7-2 to TRBJ2-5; D is uncertain. The V gene's germline CDR1 is SGHTA and CDR2 FQGNSA. The CDR3 consists of 14 residues. The V end lost 5 bases, the J end lost 2 bases, and 12 bases lay between the germline ends. The CDR3 protein is CASSRLVGQETQYF. The CDR3 DNA reads TGTGCCAGCAGCCGGCTCGTAGGACAAGAGACCCAGTACTTC. The whole variable domain, filled in from reference TRBV7-2 and TRBJ2-5, reads GAGVSQSPSNKVTEKGKDVELRCDPISGHTALYWYRQSLGQGLEFLIYFQGNSAPDKSGLPSDRFSAERTGGSVSTLTIQRTQQEDSAVYLCASSRLVGQETQYFGPGTRLLVL.

The V call is TRBV5-1, the J call TRBJ1-4; TRBD1 aligns across 7 bases. Germline lookup yields CDR1 SGHRS and CDR2 YFSETQ. The CDR3 runs to 15 residues. Trimming took 4 bases from V and 5 from J; bases not matched to a gene: 8. CDR3 sequence (DNA): TGCGCCAGCAGCCCCTCCGGGACAGTGAATGAAAAACTGTTTTTT. As protein: CASSPSGTVNEKLFF. Full variable domain (outside the CDR3, taken from reference TRBV5-1 and TRBJ1-4): KAGVTQTPRYLIKTRGQQVTLSCSPISGHRSVSWYQQTPGQGLQFLFEYFSETQRNKGNFPGRFSGRQFSNSRSEMNVSTLELGDSALYLCASSPSGTVNEKLFFGSGTQLSVL.